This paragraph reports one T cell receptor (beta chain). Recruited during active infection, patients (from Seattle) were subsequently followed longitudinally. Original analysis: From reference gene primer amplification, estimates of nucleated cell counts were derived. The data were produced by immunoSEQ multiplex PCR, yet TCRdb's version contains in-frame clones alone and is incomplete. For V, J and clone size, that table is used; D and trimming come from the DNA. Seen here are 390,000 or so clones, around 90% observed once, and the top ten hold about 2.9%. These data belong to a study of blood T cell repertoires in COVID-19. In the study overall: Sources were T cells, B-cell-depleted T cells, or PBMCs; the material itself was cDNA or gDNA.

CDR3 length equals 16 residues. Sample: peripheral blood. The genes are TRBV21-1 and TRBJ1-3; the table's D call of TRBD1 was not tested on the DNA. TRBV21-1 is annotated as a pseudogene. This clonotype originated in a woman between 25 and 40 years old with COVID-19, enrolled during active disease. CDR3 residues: CASSGRQGGEGNTIYF. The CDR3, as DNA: TGTGCCAGCAGCGGACGACAGGGAGGTGAAGGAAACACCATATATTTT.